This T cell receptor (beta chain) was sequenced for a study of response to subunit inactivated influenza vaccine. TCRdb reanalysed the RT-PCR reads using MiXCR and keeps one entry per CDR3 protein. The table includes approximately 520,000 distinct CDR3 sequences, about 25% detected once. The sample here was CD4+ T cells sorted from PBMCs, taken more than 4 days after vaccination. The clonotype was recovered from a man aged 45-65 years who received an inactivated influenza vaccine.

The CDR3 bases are TGCAGTGCCTCTGGCGGGGGGGCCCGGCAAGAGACCCAGTACTTC. This codes for CSASGGGARQETQYF. This chain connects TRBV20-1 to TRBJ2-5, with 9 bases identical to TRBD2. This CDR3 comprises 15 residues. Losses at the gene ends were 6 bases for V and 2 bases for J; bases not matched to a gene: 10. Germline V gives CDR1 DFQATT, CDR2 SNEGSKA (reference sequence).